This T cell receptor beta chain emerged from a study of regulatory T cells in long-lasting Graves disease. General study points: Clonotypes that were public and shared totalled a few thousand in persistent patients versus 800 to 1,000 in new patients. Only peripheral blood was studied, not thyroid tissue. Persistent cases favored TRBV28, TRBJ1-2 and TRBJ2-5.

Documented time point: persistent/refractory GD, antithyroid drugs over 5 years with positive TRAb. Extracted PBMC RNA gave rise to the TCR library. According to the study, TCR beta libraries were built with iRepertoire HTBI primers and CDR3-region Arm-PCR. TCRdb re-called the multiplex PCR reads with MiXCR, one entry per CDR3 protein. In the table there are 600,000 to 800,000 distinct CDR3 sequences, around 32% of which are singletons. Germline CDR1 and CDR2: MDHEN and SYDVKM. V was pared by 7 bases and J by 1 base, with 7 bases between. CDR3 length equals 12 residues. Comment on this clonotype: Its antigen is still unknown.

This specimen was peripheral blood mononuclear cells (PBMCs), taken when the disease was refractory, from a patient treated with antithyroid drugs. The chain employs TRBV28 and TRBJ1-1; no clear D. The sequence derives from a female donor with Graves disease. Here the CDR3 reads CASKVPNTEAFF. CDR3 DNA: TGTGCCAGCAAGGTCCCGAACACTGAAGCTTTCTTT.